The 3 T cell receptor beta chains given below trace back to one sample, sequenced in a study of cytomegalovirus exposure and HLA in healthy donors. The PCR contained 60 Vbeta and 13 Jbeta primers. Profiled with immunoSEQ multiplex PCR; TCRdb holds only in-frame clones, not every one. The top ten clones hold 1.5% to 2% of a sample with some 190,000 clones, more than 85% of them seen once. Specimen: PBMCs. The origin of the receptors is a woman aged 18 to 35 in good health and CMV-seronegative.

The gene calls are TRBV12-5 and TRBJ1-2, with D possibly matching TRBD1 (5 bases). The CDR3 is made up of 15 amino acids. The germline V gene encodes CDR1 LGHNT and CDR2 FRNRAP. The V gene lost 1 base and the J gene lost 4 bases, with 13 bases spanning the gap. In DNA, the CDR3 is TGTGCTAGTGGTTTGGGGCCCGGGGGGATCTATGGCTACACCTTC. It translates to CASGLGPGGIYGYTF. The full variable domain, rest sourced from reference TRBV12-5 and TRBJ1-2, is DARVTQTPRHKVTEMGQEVTMRCQPILGHNTVFWYRQTMMQGLELLAYFRNRAPLDDSGMPKDRFSAEMPDATLATLKIQPSEPRDSAVYFCASGLGPGGIYGYTFGSGTRLTVV.

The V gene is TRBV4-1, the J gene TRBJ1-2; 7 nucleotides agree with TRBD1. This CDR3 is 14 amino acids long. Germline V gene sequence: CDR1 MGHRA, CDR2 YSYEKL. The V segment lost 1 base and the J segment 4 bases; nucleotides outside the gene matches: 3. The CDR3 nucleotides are TGCGCCAGCAGCCAAGTCGGACAGGCCTATGGCTACACCTTC. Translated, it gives CASSQVGQAYGYTF.

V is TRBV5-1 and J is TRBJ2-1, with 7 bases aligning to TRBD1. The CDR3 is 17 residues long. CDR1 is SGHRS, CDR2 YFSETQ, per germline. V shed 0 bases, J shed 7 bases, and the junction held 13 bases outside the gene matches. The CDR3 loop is CASSLVFTGVARNEQFF. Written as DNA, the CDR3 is TGCGCCAGCAGCTTGGTATTCACAGGGGTAGCTCGGAATGAGCAGTTCTTC.